This TCR beta chain was sequenced for a study of shared clonotypes between healthy human individuals. Study-wide points: Only blood was sampled; tissue repertoires likely differ. Generally, naive subsets came out with larger estimated richness than memory subsets.

Those who donated were healthy HIV-negative adults, with no recent acute infections or vaccinations reported. CDR1 is WSHSY and CDR2 is SAAADI in the germline V gene. The CDR3 spans 16 residues. The V and J ends lost 6 bases and 3 bases respectively, with 21 bases between them. Remarks on this clone: What it binds is not known.

Researchers ran the assay at a deep level. Sequenced by immunoSEQ multiplex PCR; TCRdb stores in-frame clones only, minus some. Of 1,500,000 or so clones in the sample, about 98.5% were seen once. Sequencing was performed on naive CD4+ T cells sorted from blood. Described subset: CD45RA+ positively selected. The clonotype originates from a man between 25 and 39 years old in good health. This rearrangement joins TRBV10-2 to TRBJ2-7, with D tentatively TRBD1 (6 bases). The CDR3 loop is CASRKQQGALNYEQYF. The CDR3, as DNA: TGCGCCAGCAGAAAACAACAGGGCGCGCTCAACTACGAGCAGTACTTC.